The text below deals with one T cell receptor beta chain. This clone was counted only a few times. Its antigen specificity is not known. No quality values exist for individual bases; no much larger clone is one base distant. This record comes from a study of control samples from healthy donors and cancer patients (dated by TCRdb to 2020 to 2022). For CDR1 and CDR2, the germline V gene (reference sequence) lists GTSNPN and SVGIG. V is reduced by 2 bases and J by 8 bases, leaving a spacing of 13 bases between them. The CDR3 spans 14 residues, from the cysteine through the phenylalanine. Only CDR3 DNA is held: 42 bases, read in frame from base 1. Receptor libraries were prepared by the immunoSEQ multiplex PCR assay. TCRdb provides this immuneACCESS table in a form limited to in-frame rearrangements. Some clones are lacking; in checked studies, under half of them reflect an unresolved V gene, and why the rest are absent is not known. The sample records 100,000 to 150,000 clones, more than 80% of which are singletons. The top ten clones comprise approximately 39% of the sample.

The sample taken for sequencing was blood. This TCR was recovered from a man aged 50 to 60 in good health. The chain is assembled from TRBV30 and TRBJ1-6; no D gene is confidently identified. The nucleotide sequence is given as TGTGCCTGGAGTAAGGAGGAAGGGTATTCACCCCTCCACTTT. It encodes CAWSKEEGYSPLHF. With the portions outside the CDR3 filled from the reference TRBV30 and TRBJ1-6 genes, the complete variable region becomes SQTIHQWPATLVQPVGSPLSLECTVEGTSNPNLYWYRQAAGRGLQLLFYSVGIGQISSEVPQNLSASRPQDRQFILSSKKLLLSDSGFYLCAWSKEEGYSPLHFGNGTRLTVT.